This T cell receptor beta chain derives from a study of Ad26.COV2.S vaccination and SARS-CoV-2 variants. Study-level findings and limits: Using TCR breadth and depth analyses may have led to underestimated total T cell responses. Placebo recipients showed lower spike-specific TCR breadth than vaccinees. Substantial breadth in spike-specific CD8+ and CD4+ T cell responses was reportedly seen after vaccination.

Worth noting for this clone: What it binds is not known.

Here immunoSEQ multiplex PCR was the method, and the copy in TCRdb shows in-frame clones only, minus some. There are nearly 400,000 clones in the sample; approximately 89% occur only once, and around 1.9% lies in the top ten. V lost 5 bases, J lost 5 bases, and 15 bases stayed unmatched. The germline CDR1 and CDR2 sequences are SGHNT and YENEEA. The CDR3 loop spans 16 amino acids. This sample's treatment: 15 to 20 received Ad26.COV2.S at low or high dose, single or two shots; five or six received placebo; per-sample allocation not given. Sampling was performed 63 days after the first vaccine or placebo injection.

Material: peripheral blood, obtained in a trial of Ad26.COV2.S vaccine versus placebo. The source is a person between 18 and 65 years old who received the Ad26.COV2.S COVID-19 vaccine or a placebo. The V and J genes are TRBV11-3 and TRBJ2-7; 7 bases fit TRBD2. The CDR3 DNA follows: TGTGCCAGCAGCCCCCGGACTAGAAGGGGCAGGGACGAGCAGTACTTC. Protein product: CASSPRTRRGRDEQYF.